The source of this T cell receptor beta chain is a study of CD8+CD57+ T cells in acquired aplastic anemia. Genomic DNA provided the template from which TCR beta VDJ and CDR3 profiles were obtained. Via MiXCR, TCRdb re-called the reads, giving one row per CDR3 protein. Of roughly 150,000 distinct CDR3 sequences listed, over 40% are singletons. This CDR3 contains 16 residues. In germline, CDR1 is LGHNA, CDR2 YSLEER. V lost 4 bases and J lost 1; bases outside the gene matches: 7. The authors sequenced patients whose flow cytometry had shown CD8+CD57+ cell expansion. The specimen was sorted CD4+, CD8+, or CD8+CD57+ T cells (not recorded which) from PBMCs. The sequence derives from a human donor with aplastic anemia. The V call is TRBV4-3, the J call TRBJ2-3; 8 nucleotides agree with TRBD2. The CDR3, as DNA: TGCGCCAGCAGCCGAGTTTCGGGGGGGGGCACAGATACGCAGTATTTT. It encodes CASSRVSGGGTDTQYF.